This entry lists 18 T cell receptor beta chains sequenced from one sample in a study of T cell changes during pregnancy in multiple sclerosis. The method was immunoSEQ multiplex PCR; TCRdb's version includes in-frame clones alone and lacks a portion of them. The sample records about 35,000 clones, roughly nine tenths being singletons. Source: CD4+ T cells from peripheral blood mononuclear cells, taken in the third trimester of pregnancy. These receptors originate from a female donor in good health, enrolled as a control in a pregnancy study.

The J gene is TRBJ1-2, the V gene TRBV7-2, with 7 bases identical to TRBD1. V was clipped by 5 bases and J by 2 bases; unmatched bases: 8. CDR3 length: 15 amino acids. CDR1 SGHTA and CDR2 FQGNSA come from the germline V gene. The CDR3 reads CASSPPGQNNYGYTF. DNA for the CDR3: TGTGCCAGCAGCCCCCCGGGACAGAACAACTATGGCTACACCTTC. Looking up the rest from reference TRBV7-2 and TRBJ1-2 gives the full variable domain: GAGVSQSPSNKVTEKGKDVELRCDPISGHTALYWYRQSLGQGLEFLIYFQGNSAPDKSGLPSDRFSAERTGGSVSTLTIQRTQQEDSAVYLCASSPPGQNNYGYTFGSGTRLTVV.

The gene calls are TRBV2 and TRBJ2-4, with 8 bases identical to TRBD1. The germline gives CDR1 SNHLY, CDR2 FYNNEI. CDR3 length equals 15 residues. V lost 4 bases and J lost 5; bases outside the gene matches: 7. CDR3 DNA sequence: TGTGCCAGCAGTGGGGACAGGCTAAGGCAAAACATTCAGTACTTC. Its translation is CASSGDRLRQNIQYF.

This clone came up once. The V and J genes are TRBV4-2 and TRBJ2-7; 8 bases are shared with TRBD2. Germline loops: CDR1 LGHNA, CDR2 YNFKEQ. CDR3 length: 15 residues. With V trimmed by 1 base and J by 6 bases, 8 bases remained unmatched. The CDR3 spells CASSQGSSGGVEQYF. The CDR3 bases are TGTGCCAGCAGCCAAGGCTCCTCGGGGGGGGTCGAGCAGTACTTC.

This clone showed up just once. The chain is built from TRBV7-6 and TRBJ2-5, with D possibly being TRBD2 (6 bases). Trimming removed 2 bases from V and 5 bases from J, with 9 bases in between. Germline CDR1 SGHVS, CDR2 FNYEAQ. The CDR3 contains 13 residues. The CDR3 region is CASSLWREETQYF. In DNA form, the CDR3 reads TGTGCCAGCAGCTTATGGAGGGAGGAGACCCAGTACTTC.

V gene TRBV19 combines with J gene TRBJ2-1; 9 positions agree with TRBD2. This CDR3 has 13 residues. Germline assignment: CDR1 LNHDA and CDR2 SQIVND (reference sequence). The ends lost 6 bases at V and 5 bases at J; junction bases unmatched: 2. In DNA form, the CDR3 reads TGTGCCAGTAGCCTAGCGGGAAACAATGAGCAGTTCTTC. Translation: CASSLAGNNEQFF.

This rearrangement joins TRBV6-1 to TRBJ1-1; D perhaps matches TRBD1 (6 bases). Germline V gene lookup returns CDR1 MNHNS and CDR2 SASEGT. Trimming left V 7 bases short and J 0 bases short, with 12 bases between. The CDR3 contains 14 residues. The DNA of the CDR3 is TGTGCCAGCAAACAGGGCCTCATGAACACTGAAGCTTTCTTT. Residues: CASKQGLMNTEAFF.

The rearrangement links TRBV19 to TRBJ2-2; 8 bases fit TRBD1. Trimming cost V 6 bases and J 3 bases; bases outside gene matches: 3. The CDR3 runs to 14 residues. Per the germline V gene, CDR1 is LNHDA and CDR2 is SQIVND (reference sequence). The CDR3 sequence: CASRLQGDTGELFF. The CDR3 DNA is TGTGCCAGTAGACTACAGGGGGACACCGGGGAGCTGTTTTTT. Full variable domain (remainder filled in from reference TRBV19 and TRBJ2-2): DGGITQSPKYLFRKEGQNVTLSCEQNLNHDAMYWYRQDPGQGLRLIYYSQIVNDFQKGDIAEGYSVSREKKESFPLTVTSAQKNPTAFYLCASRLQGDTGELFFGEGSRLTVL.

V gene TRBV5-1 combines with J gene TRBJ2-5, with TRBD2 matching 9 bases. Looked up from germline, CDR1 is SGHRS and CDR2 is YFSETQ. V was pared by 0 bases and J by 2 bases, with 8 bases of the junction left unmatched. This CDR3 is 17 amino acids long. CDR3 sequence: CASSLAMTSGGQETQYF. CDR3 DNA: TGCGCCAGCAGCTTGGCCATGACTAGCGGTGGTCAAGAGACCCAGTACTTC.

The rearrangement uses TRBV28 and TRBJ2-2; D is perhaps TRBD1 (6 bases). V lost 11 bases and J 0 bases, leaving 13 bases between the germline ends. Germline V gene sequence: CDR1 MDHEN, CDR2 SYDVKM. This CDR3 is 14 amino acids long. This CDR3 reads CAEGGPANTGELFF. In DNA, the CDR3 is TGTGCCGAAGGGGGTCCTGCGAACACCGGGGAGCTGTTTTTT.

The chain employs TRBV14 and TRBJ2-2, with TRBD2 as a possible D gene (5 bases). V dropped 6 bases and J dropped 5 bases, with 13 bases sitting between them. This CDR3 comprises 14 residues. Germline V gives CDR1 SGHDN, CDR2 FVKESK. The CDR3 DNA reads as TGTGCCAGCAGGAGGAGGAACTATACCGGGGAGCTGTTTTTT. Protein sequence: CASRRRNYTGELFF.

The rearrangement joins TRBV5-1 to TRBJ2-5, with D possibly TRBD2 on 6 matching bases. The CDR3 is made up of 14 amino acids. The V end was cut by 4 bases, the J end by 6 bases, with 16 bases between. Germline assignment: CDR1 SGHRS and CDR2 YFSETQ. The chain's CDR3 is CASSETGTSQTQYF. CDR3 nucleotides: TGCGCCAGCAGCGAAACCGGGACTTCACAGACCCAGTACTTC.

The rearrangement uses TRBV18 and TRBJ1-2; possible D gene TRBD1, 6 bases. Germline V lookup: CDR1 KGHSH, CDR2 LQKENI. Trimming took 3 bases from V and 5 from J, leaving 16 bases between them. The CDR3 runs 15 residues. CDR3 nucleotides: TGTGCCAGCTCACCCCCGGGGGGCTCGGGGTATGGCTACACCTTC. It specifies CASSPPGGSGYGYTF.

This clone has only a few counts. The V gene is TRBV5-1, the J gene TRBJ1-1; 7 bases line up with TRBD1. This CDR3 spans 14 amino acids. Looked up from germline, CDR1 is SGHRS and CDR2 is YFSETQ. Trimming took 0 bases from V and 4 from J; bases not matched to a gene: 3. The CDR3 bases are TGCGCCAGCAGCTTGGGGACAGGAGGCACTGAAGCTTTCTTT. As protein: CASSLGTGGTEAFF.

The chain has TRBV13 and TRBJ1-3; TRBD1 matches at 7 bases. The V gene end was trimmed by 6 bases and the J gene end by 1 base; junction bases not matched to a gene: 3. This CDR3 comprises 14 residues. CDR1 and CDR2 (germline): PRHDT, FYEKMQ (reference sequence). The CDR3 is CASSFRGSGNTIYF. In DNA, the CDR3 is TGTGCCAGCAGTTTCAGGGGGTCTGGAAACACCATATATTTT.

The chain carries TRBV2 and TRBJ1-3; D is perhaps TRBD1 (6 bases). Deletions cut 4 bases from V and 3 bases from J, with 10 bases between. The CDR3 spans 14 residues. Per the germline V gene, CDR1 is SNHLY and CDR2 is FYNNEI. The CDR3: CASSATGNGNTIYF. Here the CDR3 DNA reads TGTGCCAGCAGTGCTACAGGGAATGGAAACACCATATATTTT.

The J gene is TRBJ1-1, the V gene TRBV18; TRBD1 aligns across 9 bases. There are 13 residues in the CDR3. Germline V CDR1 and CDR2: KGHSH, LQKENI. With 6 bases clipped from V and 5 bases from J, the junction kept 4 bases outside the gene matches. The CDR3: CASSDRGGTEAFF. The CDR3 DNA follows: TGTGCCAGCTCGGACAGGGGTGGAACTGAAGCTTTCTTT.

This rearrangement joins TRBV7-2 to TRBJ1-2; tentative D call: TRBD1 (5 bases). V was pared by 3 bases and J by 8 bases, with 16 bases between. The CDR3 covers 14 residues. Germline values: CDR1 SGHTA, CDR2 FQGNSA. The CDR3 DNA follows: TGTGCCAGCAGCTTTGCGGGACTCACCTACGGCTACACCTTC. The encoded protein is CASSFAGLTYGYTF.

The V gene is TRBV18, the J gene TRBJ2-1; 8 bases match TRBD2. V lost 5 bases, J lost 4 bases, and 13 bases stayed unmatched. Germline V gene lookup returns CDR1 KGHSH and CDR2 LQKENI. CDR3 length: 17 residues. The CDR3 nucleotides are TGTGCCAGCTCAAAACCGCGGGGGGAACCAGATTACAATGAGCAGTTCTTC. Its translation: CASSKPRGEPDYNEQFF.